This T cell receptor (beta chain) was obtained from a study of Graves' ophthalmopathy and Graves' hyperthyroidism. Overall study findings and caveats: Blood samples also showed most expanded thyroid clonotypes exceeding 0.001 frequency. Ophthalmopathy could be told apart from stable hyperthyroidism by a 13-signature model (around 90% sensitivity, 70% to 84% specificity).

Exclusion criteria comprised other autoimmune diseases, uncontrolled infections, pregnancy or lactation in patients. RNA transcripts were the template, and TCR beta CDR3 regions were amplified from them. Amplification began with first-round RT-PCR using HTBI primers, then second-round multiplex PCR was performed. TCRdb passed the multiplex PCR reads through MiXCR, listing each CDR3 protein once. This table has around 590,000 distinct CDR3 sequences, just under 40% appearing once. This clonotype turned up a few times. Antigen unknown. CDR1 and CDR2 (germline): MDHEN, SYDVKM. The CDR3 is 16 residues long. The germline V and J ends were trimmed by 4 bases and 5 bases, with 20 bases remaining between them.

The chain combines TRBV28 with TRBJ1-2, with D possibly being TRBD1 (5 bases). The TCR was taken from an adult man with Graves' hyperthyroidism. What was sequenced was peripheral blood or thyroid tissue (not recorded which). CDR3 sequence (DNA): TGTGCCAGCAGTTCCTATAGCTCCAAGGGGTTTTATGGCTACACCTTC. Protein: CASSSYSSKGFYGYTF.